The clone carrying this TCR beta chain was seen a handful of times. This CDR3 contains 17 residues. With 3 bases removed from V and 3 bases from J, the gap between germline ends came to 22 bases. Per germline, CDR1 GTSNPN and CDR2 SVGIG (reference sequence). The record originates from a study of cytomegalovirus exposure and HLA in healthy donors. 13 Jbeta primers and 60 Vbeta primers were used for the PCR. Repertoires were generated with immunoSEQ multiplex PCR, while TCRdb's copy carries only in-frame clones and drops some. Here the sample spans 150,000 or so clones, roughly 80% being singletons. The chain couples TRBV30 to TRBJ2-3, with D tentatively TRBD1 (7 bases). Material: PBMCs. The clonotype comes from a man aged 18 to 35 in good health and CMV-seropositive. CDR3 amino acids: CAWSGGTAGRWTDTQYF. In DNA form, the CDR3 reads TGTGCCTGGAGCGGAGGGACAGCCGGACGGTGGACAGATACGCAGTATTTT.